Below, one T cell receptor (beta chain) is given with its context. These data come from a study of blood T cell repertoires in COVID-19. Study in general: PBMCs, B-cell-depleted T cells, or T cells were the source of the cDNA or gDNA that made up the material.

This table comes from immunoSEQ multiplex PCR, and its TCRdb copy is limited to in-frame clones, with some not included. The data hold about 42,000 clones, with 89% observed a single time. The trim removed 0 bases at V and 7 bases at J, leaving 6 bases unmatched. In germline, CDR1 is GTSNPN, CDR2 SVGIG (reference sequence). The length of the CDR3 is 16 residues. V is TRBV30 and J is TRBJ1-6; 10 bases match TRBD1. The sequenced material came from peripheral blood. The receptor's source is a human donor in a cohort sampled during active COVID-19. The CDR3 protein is CAWSVGGTGVNSPLHF. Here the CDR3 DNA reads TGTGCCTGGAGTGTTGGTGGGACAGGGGTGAATTCACCCCTCCACTTT.